This T cell receptor (beta chain) was recovered during a study of blood T cell repertoires in COVID-19. Study-wide background: The United States, Italy and Spain supplied acute and convalescent COVID-19 samples.

Germline values: CDR1 SNHLY, CDR2 FYNNEI. J gave up 1 base and V 2 bases, and 3 bases lay outside the gene matches. The CDR3 contains 15 residues. Original analysis: Estimated nucleated cell counts came from reference gene primer amplification. The method was immunoSEQ multiplex PCR; TCRdb's version includes in-frame clones alone and lacks a portion of them. The DNA was the basis for D and trimming; V, J and clone size are from that table. The table lists around 60,000 clones, around 73% of them singletons. Material: peripheral blood. The chain combines TRBV2 with TRBJ1-1; 8 positions agree with TRBD1. This TCR was sampled from a man at least 80 years old with active or convalescent COVID-19. The CDR3: CASSEQGAQNTEAFF. In nucleotides, the CDR3 is TGTGCCAGCAGTGAACAGGGGGCGCAGAACACTGAAGCTTTCTTT.